One sample yielded the 29 T cell receptor beta chains listed below, sequenced in a study of vaccination effects on CD4 cells after COVID-19. Antigens of these TCRs are unknown. Sequencing was preceded by expansion of antigen-specific CD4+ T cells with viral peptide pools in the ViraFEST assay. Scientists isolated CD4+ T cells after an approximately 9-day culture period ended. The method was immunoSEQ multiplex PCR; TCRdb's version includes in-frame clones alone and lacks a portion of them. The sample shows roughly 76,000 clones, approximately 74% of them seen only once. The input for sequencing was CD4+ T cells from PBMCs cultured with HCoV-229E spike peptides, taken before COVID-19 vaccination. The receptors shown here come from a human donor who received a COVID-19 vaccine.

The chain uses TRBV4-2 and TRBJ2-2, with 15 nucleotides matching TRBD2. The germline CDR1 and CDR2 sequences are LGHNA and YNFKEQ. J lost 1 base, V lost 4 bases, and 7 bases had no gene match. The CDR3 is made up of 19 amino acids. The DNA of the CDR3 is TGTGCCAGCAGCCTTCCCGGGACTAGCGGGGGGCTGAACACCGGGGAGCTGTTTTTT. Its translation is CASSLPGTSGGLNTGELFF.

The chain couples TRBV5-1 to TRBJ2-5; possibly TRBD1 for D (6 bases). Trimming removed 5 bases from V and 2 bases from J, with 16 bases in between. CDR1 and CDR2 (germline): SGHRS, YFSETQ. The CDR3 length is 15 residues. In DNA form, the CDR3 reads TGCGCCAGCAGTTACTCGGGGACACCTCAAGAGACCCAGTACTTC. This sequence encodes CASSYSGTPQETQYF.

The rearrangement joins TRBV27 to TRBJ2-1, with TRBD1 matching over 10 bases. Germline CDR1 is MNHEY and CDR2 is SMNVEV (reference sequence). The J segment lost 6 bases and the V segment lost 5 bases, leaving 13 bases of the junction unmatched. The CDR3 has 17 residues. The CDR3 nucleotides are TGTGCCAGCAGTGCGTACGGGACAGGGGTCCGCATCAATGAGCAGTTCTTC. Translated: CASSAYGTGVRINEQFF.

In DNA, the CDR3 is TGTGCCAGCAGTTACCGTCGGACAGGGGCTCAGCCCCAGCATTTT. Translation gives CASSYRRTGAQPQHF. The chain has TRBV6-6 and TRBJ1-5, with 9 bases matching TRBD1. The CDR3 has 15 amino acids. V lost 2 bases to trimming and J lost 6 bases; unmatched junction nucleotides: 5. Germline-derived CDR1 and CDR2 are MNHNY and SVGAGI (reference sequence).

The V call is TRBV7-2, the J call TRBJ2-7, with D perhaps assigned TRBD1 or TRBD2 (6 bases each). This CDR3 contains 13 residues. Deletions cut 3 bases from V and 6 bases from J, with 12 bases between. CDR1 is SGHTA, CDR2 FQGNSA, per germline. The CDR3, as DNA: TGTGCCAGCAGCTTTGGGGGGCGAAGCGAGCAGTACGTC. Residues: CASSFGGRSEQYV.

The rearrangement joins TRBV21-1 to TRBJ2-1; TRBD2, the table's D call, lacks a check against the DNA. TRBV21-1 is shown as a pseudogene. The length of the CDR3 is 14 residues. DNA of the CDR3: TGTGCCCCACAGACTAGCGGGGGAATCAATGAGCAGTTCTTC. This translates into CAPQTSGGINEQFF.

The chain has TRBV7-8 and TRBJ1-1; 7 bases fit TRBD1. Looked up from germline, CDR1 is SGHVS and CDR2 is FQNEAQ. V gave up 5 bases and J gave up 4 bases; unmatched junction bases: 4. The CDR3 runs 13 residues. Here the CDR3 reads CASSLRQGTEAFF. The CDR3 DNA reads TGTGCCAGCAGCCTCAGACAGGGCACTGAAGCTTTCTTT.

V is TRBV3-1 (or the pseudogene TRBV3-2) and J is TRBJ1-4; maybe TRBD1 (5 bases). V dropped 5 bases and J dropped 11 bases, with 12 bases sitting between them. This CDR3 has 12 amino acids. Germline CDR1 is LGHDT and CDR2 is YNNKEL (reference sequence). CDR3 nucleotide sequence: TGTGCCAGCAGCGGAGGGGAGCGGAAACTGTTTTTT. Translated: CASSGGERKLFF.

The chain carries TRBV5-1 and TRBJ2-4; no clear D gene. V was trimmed by 4 bases and J by 8 bases, leaving 13 bases between them. This CDR3 is built from 13 residues. Germline V lookup: CDR1 SGHRS, CDR2 YFSETQ. DNA of the CDR3: TGCGCCAGCAGCACCGGCGGTGAGGACATTCAGTACTTC. Residues: CASSTGGEDIQYF.

This clone was recorded once. The J gene is TRBJ2-3, the V gene TRBV5-6; 8 bases map to TRBD2. This CDR3 has 15 residues. CDR1 and CDR2 from the germline V gene are SGHDT and YYEEEE. The ends lost 1 base at V and 4 bases at J; junction bases unmatched: 5. The CDR3 DNA follows: TGTGCCAGCAGCTTGTTTAGCGGGGCGCCAGATACGCAGTATTTT. It is translated as CASSLFSGAPDTQYF. The full variable domain, in which reference TRBV5-6 and TRBJ2-3 provide the parts outside the CDR3, is DAGVTQSPTHLIKTRGQQVTLRCSPKSGHDTVSWYQQALGQGPQFIFQYYEEEERQRGNFPDRFSGHQFPNYSSELNVNALLLGDSALYLCASSLFSGAPDTQYFGPGTRLTVL.

This clone appeared once. This chain connects TRBV3-1 (or the pseudogene TRBV3-2) to TRBJ1-1; tentative D call: TRBD1 (5 bases). Trimming stripped 3 bases from V and 4 bases from J, with 6 bases between. The CDR3 has 12 amino acids. CDR1 and CDR2 from the germline V gene are LGHDT and YNNKEL (reference sequence). The CDR3 DNA reads TGTGCCAGCAGCCACGGGGGCACTGAAGCTTTCTTT. This sequence encodes CASSHGGTEAFF.

Written as DNA, the CDR3 is TGTGCCAGCAGCGGAGGCTCGGAGACCCAGTACTTC. Translation: CASSGGSETQYF. The chain links TRBV3-1 (or the pseudogene TRBV3-2) to TRBJ2-5, with a weak D call TRBD2 (5 bases). Per the germline V gene, CDR1 is LGHDT and CDR2 is YNNKEL (reference sequence). V was clipped by 5 bases and J by 5 bases, with 9 bases between them. The CDR3 is 12 amino acids.

The chain uses TRBV18 and TRBJ2-5; D gene uncertain. The CDR3 extends over 15 amino acids. CDR1 and CDR2 from the germline V gene are KGHSH and LQKENI. V was cut by 4 bases and J by 1 base, with 13 bases left in between. CDR3 in amino acids: CASSLRLGFQETQYF. As DNA, the CDR3 is TGTGCCAGCTCACTCCGGCTGGGTTTCCAAGAGACCCAGTACTTC.

The chain has TRBV11-2 and TRBJ2-5; TRBD1 agrees at 7 bases. The CDR3 has 15 residues. Germline values: CDR1 SGHAT, CDR2 FQNNGV. J lost 4 bases, V lost 6 bases, and 11 bases had no gene match. The CDR3 sequence is CASSREGQLIETQYF. The CDR3 DNA sequence: TGTGCCAGCAGTCGTGAGGGACAGCTCATAGAGACCCAGTACTTC.

V usage is TRBV3-1 (or the pseudogene TRBV3-2) and J usage is TRBJ2-1; maybe TRBD1 (5 bases). Germline CDR1 LGHDT, CDR2 YNNKEL (reference sequence). The CDR3 has 17 amino acids. Trimming cost V 1 base and J 4 bases, with 17 bases left between them. CDR3 protein: CASSQGSGWQGYNEQFF. The CDR3 DNA reads as TGTGCCAGCAGCCAAGGATCGGGCTGGCAGGGATACAATGAGCAGTTCTTC.

The chain recombines TRBV12-3 or TRBV12-4 with TRBJ1-5; D not certain. The CDR3 has 13 amino acids. The V gene lost 3 bases and the J gene lost 2 bases, with 5 bases spanning the gap. This CDR3 reads CASSFQRNQPQHF. The CDR3 DNA reads TGTGCCAGCAGTTTTCAGCGCAATCAGCCCCAGCATTTT.

The chain employs TRBV28 and TRBJ1-3; D gene uncertain. The ends were cut back, 3 bases at V and 0 bases at J, with 9 bases in the middle. The germline gives CDR1 MDHEN, CDR2 SYDVKM. The CDR3 has 15 amino acids. This CDR3 is CASSFWGASGNTIYF. The CDR3 nucleotides read TGTGCCAGCAGTTTCTGGGGAGCCTCTGGAAACACCATATATTTT.

The V gene is TRBV2, the J gene TRBJ1-5; TRBD1 is a possible D gene (5 bases). The V gene lost 6 bases and the J gene lost 2 bases, with 20 bases spanning the gap. This CDR3 has 17 amino acids. From germline, CDR1 is SNHLY and CDR2 FYNNEI. The DNA of the CDR3 is TGTGCCAGCAGCCGAAGCCCAGGGAACGCGGGCAATCAGCCCCAGCATTTT. Amino acids: CASSRSPGNAGNQPQHF.

The chain recombines TRBV24-1 with TRBJ2-3; TRBD1 aligns across 7 bases. Germline loops: CDR1 KGHDR, CDR2 SFDVKD. The CDR3 has 17 residues. V shed 3 bases and J 1 base; nucleotides not matched to a gene: 9. The chain's CDR3 is CATSDPPSQGGTDTQYF. CDR3 bases: TGTGCCACCAGTGATCCCCCCTCCCAGGGGGGCACAGATACGCAGTATTTT.

The V and J genes are TRBV6-6 and TRBJ2-3; no reliable D call. Deletions cut 2 bases from V and 6 bases from J, with 9 bases between. The CDR3 consists of 13 residues. Per the germline V gene, CDR1 is MNHNY and CDR2 is SVGAGI (reference sequence). The CDR3 DNA reads as TGTGCCAGCAGTTACGAGACTCTCGATACGCAGTATTTT. It translates to CASSYETLDTQYF.

This chain links TRBV5-1 with TRBJ2-2, with a tentative D call TRBD1 (6 bases). Germline lookup yields CDR1 SGHRS and CDR2 YFSETQ. CDR3 length: 14 amino acids. V was cut by 5 bases and J by 0 bases, with 8 bases left in between. The CDR3 region is CASRGTPNTGELFF. The CDR3 DNA reads as TGCGCCAGCAGGGGGACACCGAACACCGGGGAGCTGTTTTTT.

The chain combines TRBV2 with TRBJ2-1; 10 positions match TRBD2. This CDR3 is built from 14 residues. The trim removed 6 bases at V and 5 bases at J, leaving 4 bases unmatched. The V gene's germline CDR1 is SNHLY and CDR2 FYNNEI. The CDR3 region has the DNA TGTGCCAGCAGGGAACTAGCGGGGCACAATGAGCAGTTCTTC. Translating it yields CASRELAGHNEQFF.

CDR3 residues: CASSPTGLRRTQYF. The CDR3 DNA follows: TGTGCCAGTAGTCCCACCGGGCTCCGAAGGACCCAGTACTTC. The V call is TRBV19, the J call TRBJ2-5; D is uncertain. Looked up from germline, CDR1 is LNHDA and CDR2 is SQIVND (reference sequence). V shed 5 bases and J shed 7 bases, with 17 bases lying between them. The CDR3 runs to 14 residues.

The chain employs TRBV5-6 and TRBJ2-2; perhaps TRBD1 as D (6 bases). V was clipped by 5 bases and J by 4 bases, with 9 bases between them. Germline V CDR1 and CDR2: SGHDT, YYEEEE. The CDR3 has 13 residues. CDR3 DNA: TGTGCCAGCAGAGGGACACCCACCGGGGAGCTGTTTTTT. Its protein is CASRGTPTGELFF.

The chain recombines TRBV25-1 with TRBJ1-2; D gene unclear. Trimming took 3 bases from V and 4 from J, leaving 12 bases between them. Germline CDR1 reads MGHDK; CDR2 reads SYGVNS. The length of the CDR3 is 14 residues. The CDR3 region has the DNA TGTGCCAGCAGTGACCGAGGAGGAGGCTATGGCTACACCTTC. This encodes CASSDRGGGYGYTF.

The rearrangement uses TRBV27 and TRBJ1-2, with D possibly matching TRBD1 (5 bases). Germline CDR1 reads MNHEY; CDR2 reads SMNVEV (reference sequence). V was trimmed by 6 bases and J by 8 bases, leaving 16 bases between them. The CDR3 loop spans 13 amino acids. CDR3 DNA: TGTGCCAGCAGGCTGTTCGGGGACTTAGGCTACACCTTC. Amino acids: CASRLFGDLGYTF.

This chain joins TRBV2 and TRBJ2-3, with D possibly being TRBD2 (6 bases). V was clipped by 1 base and J by 4 bases, with 9 bases between them. Germline CDR1 is SNHLY and CDR2 is FYNNEI. This CDR3 spans 14 amino acids. The CDR3 nucleotides are TGTGCCAGCAGTGAAGTTGGGGGGTCAGATACGCAGTATTTT. Translated: CASSEVGGSDTQYF.

A few counts support this clone. V is TRBV6-2 or TRBV6-3 and J is TRBJ2-7, with 10 bases fitting TRBD2. CDR3 length: 19 amino acids. CDR1 and CDR2 (germline): MNHEY, SVGEGT. V was clipped by 7 bases and J by 1 base; unmatched bases: 19. CDR3 DNA: TGTGCCAGCACCCCTGGCTTAATAGCGGGGGGCCTTGGGTCCTACGAGCAGTACGTC. Residues: CASTPGLIAGGLGSYEQYV.

CDR3 sequence: CASSPRGARKETQYF. The CDR3 DNA reads TGTGCCAGCAGCCCTAGGGGGGCTAGGAAAGAGACCCAGTACTTC. V gene TRBV13 combines with J gene TRBJ2-5; tentatively, D is TRBD1 or TRBD2 (6 bases each). Germline lookup yields CDR1 PRHDT and CDR2 FYEKMQ (reference sequence). Deletions cut 5 bases from V and 3 bases from J, with 16 bases between. CDR3 length: 15 residues.